The 11 T cell receptor beta chains below all came from one sample that was sequenced in a study of early T cells in non-severe SARS-CoV-2 infection. TCRdb fed the 5' RACE reads into MiXCR, producing one record per CDR3 protein. The table has about 64,000 distinct CDR3 sequences, around 13% seen once. Material: whole blood. These receptors all stem from an adult who was a healthcare worker with PCR-confirmed SARS-CoV-2 infection or an uninfected control (not recorded which).

This chain connects TRBV11-3 to TRBJ1-1, with D hard to call. V was pared by 1 base and J by 0 bases, with 6 bases between. The length of the CDR3 is 14 residues. Per germline, CDR1 SGHNT and CDR2 YENEEA. CDR3 protein: CASSLGPVNTEAFF. As DNA, the CDR3 is TGTGCCAGCAGCTTAGGCCCGGTGAACACTGAAGCTTTCTTT. The full variable domain, rest sourced from reference TRBV11-3 and TRBJ1-1, is EAGVVQSPRYKIIEKKQPVAFWCNPISGHNTLYWYLQNLGQGPELLIRYENEEAVDDSQLPKDRFSAERLKGVDSTLKIQPAELGDSAVYLCASSLGPVNTEAFFGQGTRLTVV.

This clonotype turned up a few times. The rearrangement uses TRBV10-3 and TRBJ2-2, with D unclear. This CDR3 spans 12 amino acids. The V and J ends lost 0 bases and 10 bases respectively, with 6 bases between them. Germline V gene sequence: CDR1 ENHRY, CDR2 SYGVKD. The CDR3 DNA is TGTGCCATCAGTGAGTCGGACGTGGAGCTGTTTTTT. As protein: CAISESDVELFF.

In its sample, this clonotype was seen a few times. The chain uses TRBV7-2 and TRBJ2-5; 10 positions match TRBD1. The CDR3 runs 13 residues. V gave up 5 bases and J gave up 6 bases; unmatched junction bases: 3. Germline V gene sequence: CDR1 SGHTA, CDR2 FQGNSA. CDR3 nucleotides: TGTGCCAGCAGCCGAGACAGGGGGCAGACCCAGTACTTC. Translation gives CASSRDRGQTQYF.

The table lists this clonotype with a few counts. The gene calls are TRBV5-4 and TRBJ2-3; the D gene is possibly TRBD2 (6 bases). V dropped 4 bases and J dropped 2 bases, with 17 bases sitting between them. This CDR3 comprises 16 residues. CDR1 and CDR2 (germline): SGHNT, YYREEE (reference sequence). CDR3: CASSPGTSPTTDTQYF. CDR3 bases: TGTGCCAGCAGCCCCGGGACTTCTCCAACCACAGATACGCAGTATTTT.

This clonotype was counted only a few times. The V call is TRBV5-4, the J call TRBJ2-2; TRBD1 matches 8 bases. Germline V lookup: CDR1 SGHNT, CDR2 YYREEE (reference sequence). The CDR3 spans 15 residues. V was pared by 5 bases and J by 5 bases, with 8 bases of the junction left unmatched. This CDR3 reads CASRAGQGRTGELFF. Written as DNA, the CDR3 is TGTGCCAGCAGGGCTGGACAGGGTCGGACCGGGGAGCTGTTTTTT.

The DNA of the CDR3 is TGTGCCAGCAGCCAAGACAGACAGGGTAGCCTGCAGACCCAGTACTTC. It yields the protein CASSQDRQGSLQTQYF. V usage is TRBV3-1 and J usage is TRBJ2-5; 7 bases are a match to TRBD1. This CDR3 spans 16 amino acids. The ends lost 0 bases at V and 6 bases at J; junction bases unmatched: 10. Germline-derived CDR1 and CDR2 are LGHDT and YNNKEL (reference sequence).

V and J are TRBV4-3 and TRBJ2-7; D is uncertain. Germline loops: CDR1 LGHNA, CDR2 YSLEER. Trimming shortened V by 5 bases and J by 3 bases, and 11 bases separated the two germline ends. There are 13 residues in the CDR3. CDR3: CASSDRDGYEQYF. CDR3 nucleotides: TGCGCCAGCAGCGACCGAGACGGCTACGAGCAGTACTTC.

For this clonotype: A read error may be the cause here, since a much bigger clone is one base away. CDR3 in amino acids: CVSSQGWTSGAETQYF. As DNA, the CDR3 is TGTGTCAGCAGCCAAGGCTGGACTAGCGGGGCGGAGACCCAGTACTTC. The chain has TRBV7-6 and TRBJ2-5, with TRBD2 matching over 12 bases. This CDR3 contains 16 residues. Germline-derived CDR1 and CDR2 are SGHVS and FNYEAQ.

This clonotype came up a few times. This chain connects TRBV12-5 to TRBJ1-6; a weak D match, TRBD1 (6 bases). Trimming pared 6 bases from V and 7 bases from J, leaving 16 bases between. CDR1 LGHNT and CDR2 FRNRAP come from the germline V gene. The CDR3 is 15 residues long. For the CDR3, the DNA is TGTGCTAGTGGCGCCGGAGGGGGATCCAATTCACCCCTCCACTTT. The encoded protein is CASGAGGGSNSPLHF.

The sample holds a few counts of this clonotype. The CDR3 loop reads CATGRRSGELFF. The CDR3 region has the DNA TGTGCCACCGGAAGGAGGAGCGGGGAGCTGTTTTTT. This chain connects TRBV30 to TRBJ2-2, with D possibly matching TRBD2 (5 bases). Trimming stripped 8 bases from V and 7 bases from J, with 14 bases between. The germline gives CDR1 GTSNPN, CDR2 SVGIG (reference sequence). CDR3 size: 12 residues.

This clonotype has ten or more counts. J is TRBJ2-1 and V is TRBV7-2; 11 bases map to TRBD1. The CDR3 totals 14 residues. The V segment lost 6 bases and the J segment 6 bases; nucleotides outside the gene matches: 4. Germline loops: CDR1 SGHTA, CDR2 FQGNSA. The DNA for the CDR3 is TGTGCCAGCAGAGGGACAGGGGGTAGCAATGAGCAGTTCTTC. Its protein product is CASRGTGGSNEQFF.